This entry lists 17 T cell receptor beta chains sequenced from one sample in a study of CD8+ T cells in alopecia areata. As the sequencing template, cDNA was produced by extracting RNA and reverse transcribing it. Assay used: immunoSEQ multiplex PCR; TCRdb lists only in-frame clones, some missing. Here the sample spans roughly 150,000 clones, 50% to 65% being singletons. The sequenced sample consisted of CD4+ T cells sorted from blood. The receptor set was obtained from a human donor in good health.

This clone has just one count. CDR3 in DNA: TGTGCCAGCAGACTGGGACTAGGCGCCGGGGGGCAGTTCTTC. The encoded protein is CASRLGLGAGGQFF. The chain couples TRBV6-5 to TRBJ2-1, with 8 bases aligning to TRBD2. This CDR3 has 14 amino acids. From germline, CDR1 is MNHEY and CDR2 SVGAGI. V was pared by 6 bases and J by 12 bases, with 13 bases of the junction left unmatched.

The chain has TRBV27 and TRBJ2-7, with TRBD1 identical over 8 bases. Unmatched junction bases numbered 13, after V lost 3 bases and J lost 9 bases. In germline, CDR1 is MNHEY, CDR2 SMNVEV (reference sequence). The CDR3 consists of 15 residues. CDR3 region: CASSLVRTGLAVQYF. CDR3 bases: TGTGCCAGCAGTTTGGTCAGGACAGGGCTGGCTGTGCAGTACTTC.

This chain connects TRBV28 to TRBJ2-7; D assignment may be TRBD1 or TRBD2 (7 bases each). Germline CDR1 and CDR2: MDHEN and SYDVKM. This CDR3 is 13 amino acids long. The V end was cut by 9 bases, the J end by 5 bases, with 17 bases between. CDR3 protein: CASAGGDRNEQYF. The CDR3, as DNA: TGTGCCAGTGCAGGGGGGGACAGAAACGAGCAGTACTTC.

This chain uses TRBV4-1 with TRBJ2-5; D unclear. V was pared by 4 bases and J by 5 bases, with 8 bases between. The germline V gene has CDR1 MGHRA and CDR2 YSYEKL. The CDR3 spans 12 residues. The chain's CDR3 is CASSRVGETQYF. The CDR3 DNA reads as TGCGCCAGCAGCCGTGTCGGGGAGACCCAGTACTTC.

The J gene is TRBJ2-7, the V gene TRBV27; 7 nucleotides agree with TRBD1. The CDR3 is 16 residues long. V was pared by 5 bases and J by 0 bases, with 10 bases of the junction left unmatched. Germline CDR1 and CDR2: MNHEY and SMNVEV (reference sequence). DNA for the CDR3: TGTGCCAGCAGTGGGCCGGGGACAGCCTACTCCTACGAGCAGTACTTC. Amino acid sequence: CASSGPGTAYSYEQYF.

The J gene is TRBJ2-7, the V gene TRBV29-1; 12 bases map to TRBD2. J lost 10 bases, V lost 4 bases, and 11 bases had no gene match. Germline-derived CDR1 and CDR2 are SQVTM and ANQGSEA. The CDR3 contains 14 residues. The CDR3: CSVGGLAGLSDQYF. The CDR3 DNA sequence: TGCAGCGTTGGAGGACTAGCGGGATTGTCAGATCAGTACTTC.

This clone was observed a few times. Here the CDR3 reads CASSFSTSGHEQFF. The CDR3 DNA reads TGTGCCAGCAGCTTCTCCACTAGCGGTCATGAGCAGTTCTTC. This chain links TRBV7-9 with TRBJ2-1; 8 nucleotides line up with TRBD2. V trimming: 3 bases; J trimming: 8 bases; junction bases outside the gene matches: 6. There are 14 residues in the CDR3. Germline-derived CDR1 and CDR2 are SEHNR and FQNEAQ (reference sequence).

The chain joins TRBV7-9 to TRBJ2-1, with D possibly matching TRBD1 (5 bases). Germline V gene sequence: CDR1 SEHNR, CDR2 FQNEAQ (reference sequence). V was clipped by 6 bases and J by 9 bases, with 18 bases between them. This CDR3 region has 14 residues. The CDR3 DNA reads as TGTGCCAGCAGATCGGACATCTCTCCCTCTGAGCAGTTCTTC. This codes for CASRSDISPSEQFF.

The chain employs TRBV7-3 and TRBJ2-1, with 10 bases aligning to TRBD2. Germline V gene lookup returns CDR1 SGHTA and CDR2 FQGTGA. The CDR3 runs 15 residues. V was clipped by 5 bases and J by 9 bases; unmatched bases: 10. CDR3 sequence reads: CASSPGGTSAREQFF. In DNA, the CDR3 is TGTGCCAGCAGCCCAGGGGGGACTAGCGCTCGTGAGCAGTTCTTC.

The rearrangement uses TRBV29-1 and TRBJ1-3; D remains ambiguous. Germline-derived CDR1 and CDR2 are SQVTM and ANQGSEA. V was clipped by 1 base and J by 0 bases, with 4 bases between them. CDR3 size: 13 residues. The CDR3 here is CSVEALSGNTIYF. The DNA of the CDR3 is TGCAGCGTTGAAGCTCTCTCTGGAAACACCATATATTTT.

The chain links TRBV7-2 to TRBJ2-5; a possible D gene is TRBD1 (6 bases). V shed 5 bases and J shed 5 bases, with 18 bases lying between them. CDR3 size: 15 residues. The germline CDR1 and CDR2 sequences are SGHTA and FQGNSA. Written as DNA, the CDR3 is TGTGCCAGCAGCCCTACCGGGACACCACAGGAGACCCAGTACTTC. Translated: CASSPTGTPQETQYF.

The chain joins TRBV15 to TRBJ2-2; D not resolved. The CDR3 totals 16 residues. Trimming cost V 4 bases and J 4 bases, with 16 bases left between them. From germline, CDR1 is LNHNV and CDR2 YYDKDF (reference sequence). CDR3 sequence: CATSTEKGERTGELFF. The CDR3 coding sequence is TGTGCCACCAGCACCGAAAAGGGCGAACGCACCGGGGAGCTGTTTTTT.

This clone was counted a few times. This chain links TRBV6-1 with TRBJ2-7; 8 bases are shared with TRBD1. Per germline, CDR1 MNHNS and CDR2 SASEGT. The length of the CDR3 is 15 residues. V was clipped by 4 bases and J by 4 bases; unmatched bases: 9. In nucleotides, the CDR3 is TGTGCCAGCAGTGCCAGACAGGGGACGGTGTACGAGCAGTACTTC. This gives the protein CASSARQGTVYEQYF.

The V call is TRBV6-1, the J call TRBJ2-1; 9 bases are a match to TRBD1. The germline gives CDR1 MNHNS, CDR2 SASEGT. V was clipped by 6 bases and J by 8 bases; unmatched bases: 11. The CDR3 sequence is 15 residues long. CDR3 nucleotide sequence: TGTGCCAGCAGCGATCCGGGACAGGGTTTCGATGAGCAGTTCTTC. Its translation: CASSDPGQGFDEQFF.

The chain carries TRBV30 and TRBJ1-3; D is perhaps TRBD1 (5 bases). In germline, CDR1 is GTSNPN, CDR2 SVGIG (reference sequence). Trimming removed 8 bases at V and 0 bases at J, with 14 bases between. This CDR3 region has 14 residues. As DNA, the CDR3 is TGTGCCACCGTGGGACGGGGCTCTGGAAACACCATATATTTT. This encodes CATVGRGSGNTIYF. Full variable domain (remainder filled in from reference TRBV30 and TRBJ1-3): SQTIHQWPATLVQPVGSPLSLECTVEGTSNPNLYWYRQAAGRGLQLLFYSVGIGQISSEVPQNLSASRPQDRQFILSSKKLLLSDSGFYLCATVGRGSGNTIYFGEGSWLTVV.

The CDR3: CASSQGLLQGSANIQYF. The DNA of the CDR3 is TGCGCCAGCAGCCAGGGCCTCCTACAGGGTTCTGCAAACATTCAGTACTTC. The chain recombines TRBV4-1 with TRBJ2-4, with D possibly TRBD1 on 6 matching bases. Germline CDR1 MGHRA, CDR2 YSYEKL. Trimming shortened V by 3 bases and J by 6 bases, and 21 bases separated the two germline ends. The CDR3 has 17 residues.

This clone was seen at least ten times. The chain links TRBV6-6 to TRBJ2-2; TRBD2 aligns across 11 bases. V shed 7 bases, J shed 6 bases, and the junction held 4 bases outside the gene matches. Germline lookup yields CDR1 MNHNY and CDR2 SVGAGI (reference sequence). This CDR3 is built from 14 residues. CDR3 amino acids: CASIPLAGAGELFF. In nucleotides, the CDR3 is TGTGCCAGCATCCCACTAGCGGGAGCCGGGGAGCTGTTTTTT.